This T cell receptor (beta chain) was documented in a study of blood T cell repertoires in COVID-19. Study details: Specimens from acute and convalescent COVID-19 originated in the United States, Italy and Spain.

All enrollees were roughly 18 to 95 years old and from approximately 24 US areas. Unmatched junction bases numbered 7, after V lost 6 bases and J lost 1 base. From germline, CDR1 is SEHNR and CDR2 FQNEAQ (reference sequence). The CDR3 consists of 16 residues. Clones were sequenced by immunoSEQ multiplex PCR, and TCRdb holds only the in-frame ones, with some missing. Of roughly 350,000 clones in the sample, roughly 90% are singletons; the top ten hold approximately 17%. This receptor was identified in a woman aged 25-40 years who had recovered from COVID-19. The genes are TRBV7-9 and TRBJ2-3; 10 nucleotides align to TRBD2. Sequencing was done on a sample of PBMCs or T cells enriched from blood (not recorded which). CDR3 nucleotides: TGTGCCAGCAGGGCGGGACTAGCGCCACGCACAGATACGCAGTATTTT. Protein product: CASRAGLAPRTDTQYF.